A single TCR beta chain is shown here with its context. Its antigen is still unknown. The assay was immunoSEQ multiplex PCR, and TCRdb's table has in-frame clones only and misses some. This repertoire shows tens of thousands of clones, 80% to 85% found once; its top ten account for 1.2%. The CDR3 spans 15 residues. Germline loops: CDR1 SGHTA, CDR2 FQGNSA. With 4 bases clipped from V and 0 bases from J, the junction kept 3 bases outside the gene matches. The sample originates from a study of vaccination effects on CD4 cells after COVID-19. Findings and limits, study-wide: Early timepoints after infection were absent, and convalescent patients were few in the study.

Before any sequencing was done, the ViraFEST assay used viral peptide pools to expand antigen-specific CD4+ T cells. CD4+ T cells were isolated after 10 days of culture. Each participant was given two doses of one vaccine (BNT162b2 or mRNA-1273). This receptor was identified in a human donor who received a COVID-19 vaccine. This material consisted of CD4+ T cells from PBMCs cultured with HCoV-229E spike peptides, taken after COVID-19 vaccination. The V and J genes are TRBV7-2 and TRBJ2-1, with 7 bases that match TRBD2. The CDR3 is CASSSRTSSYNEQFF. In DNA form, the CDR3 reads TGTGCCAGCAGCTCCAGGACTAGCTCCTACAATGAGCAGTTCTTC.